The clone carrying this TCR beta chain was detected only a few times. Here immunoSEQ multiplex PCR was the method, and the copy in TCRdb shows in-frame clones only, minus some. This sample yields about 87,000 clones, of which about four fifths are seen a single time; around 1.9% belongs to the top ten. Time point in this sample: pretreatment peripheral blood. This sample was taken from a study of PD-L1 blockade in urothelial cancer. The CDR3 is 15 residues long. With 5 bases removed from V and 2 bases from J, the gap between germline ends came to 12 bases. Germline V lookup: CDR1 LNHDA, CDR2 SQIVND (reference sequence).

The receptor comes from a man between 60 and 75 years old with urothelial cancer. The rearrangement joins TRBV19 to TRBJ1-4; weak D call: TRBD1 (6 bases). Sequencing used PBMCs, obtained around atezolizumab (anti-PD-L1) treatment. The CDR3 is CASSGGQSTNEKLFF. CDR3 sequence (DNA): TGTGCCAGTAGTGGAGGACAGTCCACTAATGAAAAACTGTTTTTT.